The subject of this entry is one T cell receptor (beta chain). Its antigen specificity is not known. Base qualities were left out, and no much larger clone turns up one base away. Each collaborating institution followed its own protocols to collect whole blood in K2EDTA tubes. Collaborator samples were shipped for TCRbeta analysis as frozen whole blood, isolated PBMCs, or DNA extracted from either sample type. The data were obtained in a study of blood T cell repertoires in COVID-19 (dated by TCRdb to about 2020). Study-level background: The collaborator samples originated in the United States, Italy and Spain and spanned the acute and convalescent phases of COVID-19. The repertoires were released in a freely available public database meant as a resource for research on the immune response to SARS-CoV-2. Where available, HLA class I and class II types were taken from metadata supplied by the sample provider and were not determined by assay-based typing. Samples came from the ongoing ImmuneRACE study (first 160 participants) plus 1,254 subjects from 6 global collaborators. The material from the prospective study consisted of cDNA or gDNA derived from T cells, B-cell-depleted T cells, or PBMCs. The dataset comprised deeply sampled blood TCRbeta repertoires from subjects exposed to, actively infected with, or recovered from COVID-19. Sample metadata almost always included a de-identified subject ID, COVID-19 status, age in years and sex.

TCRbeta CDR3 regions were amplified from genomic DNA using the immunoSEQ Assay, a bias-controlled multiplex PCR. Per the original workflow: Within the assay, amplification of reference gene primers was used to estimate how many nucleated cells each sample contained. To quantify the absolute abundance of each unique TCRbeta CDR3 rearrangement, sequence reads were collapsed and filtered. For each sample, productive Simpson clonality was calculated as the square root of Simpson's diversity index across productive rearrangements. The clones in this table, taken by TCRdb from immuneACCESS, are in-frame only. Not every clone is retained; where verified, under half of the shortfall comes from an unresolved V gene, and the cause of the rest is unknown. V and J calls and clone size are copied from that table; D and trimming were computed from the DNA. This sample gives 200,000 to 250,000 clones in total; around 83% of them show up just once. The leading ten clones occupy about 1% of the sample.

Study-level results and caveats: The quantity of clinical and demographic metadata differed by source and by participant and was supplied without curation.

Including cysteine and phenylalanine, the CDR3 has 13 amino acids. Only CDR3 DNA is held: 39 bases, read in frame from base 1. V is cut by 0 bases and J by 8 bases, and the space between the germline ends is 8 bases. CDR1 and CDR2 are drawn from the germline V gene: SNHLY, FYNNEI. The sequencing sample was made of peripheral blood. The sequence was collected from a man aged 35 to 55 with acute or convalescent COVID-19. This chain is built from TRBV2 and TRBJ2-4, with no reliable assignment of the D segment. CDR3 protein: CASSEAPRYIQYF. In nucleotide form, the sequence is TGTGCCAGCAGTGAAGCTCCTAGGTACATTCAGTACTTC. Full variable domain (CDR3 extended with the reference TRBV2 and TRBJ2-4 proteins): EPEVTQTPSHQVTQMGQEVILRCVPISNHLYFYWYRQILGQKVEFLVSFYNNEISEKSEIFDDQFSVERPDGSNFTLKIRSTKLEDSAMYFCASSEAPRYIQYFGAGTRLSVL.